These 18 T cell receptor beta chains were sequenced from one sample in a study of T cell repertoires in cytomegalovirus infection. These receptors are not linked to any known antigen. TCRdb independently ran MiXCR on the reads; one entry per CDR3 protein. The profile covers tens of thousands of distinct CDR3 sequences, with approximately 22% appearing a single time and 15% to 20% taken by the ten largest. Sequences were obtained from PBMCs, sequenced either directly or after in vitro stimulation (not recorded which). Receptor source: a human donor in good health (CMV status not recorded). Some clones in this sample may be carry-over from other donors' samples.

The gene calls are TRBV5-5 and TRBJ2-1; D assignment may be TRBD1 or TRBD2 (5 bases each). The V and J ends lost 1 base and 5 bases respectively, with 10 bases between them. Germline V gene sequence: CDR1 SGHKS, CDR2 YYEKEE (reference sequence). CDR3 length: 14 amino acids. CDR3 coding DNA: TGTGCCAGCAGCTTGTGGGGACCCAACAATGAGCAGTTCTTC. Protein: CASSLWGPNNEQFF.

This clonotype appeared a few times. As DNA, the CDR3 is TGTGCCAGCAGCGTCGGGGGGGCATCCTACGAGCAGTACTTC. Encoded protein: CASSVGGASYEQYF. The chain carries TRBV6-5 and TRBJ2-7; 8 bases match TRBD2. The CDR3 is 14 amino acids. Trimming at V came to 6 bases and at J to 1 base, leaving 5 bases not matched to a gene. Germline loops: CDR1 MNHEY, CDR2 SVGAGI.

The chain joins TRBV6-2 or TRBV6-3 to TRBJ2-2; D unresolved. Trimming left V 0 bases short and J 11 bases short, with 4 bases between. Germline V lookup: CDR1 MNHEY, CDR2 SVGEGT. CDR3 length: 11 residues. The CDR3 DNA reads TGTGCCAGCAGTTACTCGAGAGAGCTGTTTTTT. It is translated as CASSYSRELFF.

This clonotype showed up many times. The chain carries TRBV7-2 and TRBJ1-5, with 7 bases aligning to TRBD1. The germline gives CDR1 SGHTA, CDR2 FQGNSA. J was trimmed by 5 bases and V by 5 bases; bases with no gene match: 3. This CDR3 comprises 13 residues. DNA of the CDR3: TGTGCCAGCAGCCGTACAGGGGATCAGCCCCAGCATTTT. Translating it yields CASSRTGDQPQHF.

This clonotype was seen a few times. V usage is TRBV19 and J usage is TRBJ2-3, with 7 bases aligning to TRBD2. V lost 3 bases, J lost 2 bases, and 2 bases stayed unmatched. Germline CDR1 reads LNHDA; CDR2 reads SQIVND (reference sequence). This CDR3 is 14 amino acids long. The CDR3, as DNA: TGTGCCAGTAGTATCGGGGGGACCACAGATACGCAGTATTTT. It codes for CASSIGGTTDTQYF.

This clonotype was observed a few times. V usage is TRBV7-2 and J usage is TRBJ2-4, with D possibly called TRBD1 or TRBD2 (5 bases each). Germline lookup yields CDR1 SGHTA and CDR2 FQGNSA. The CDR3 contains 16 residues. V was clipped by 2 bases and J by 1 base, with 12 bases between them. CDR3 in amino acids: CASSLRGRVAKNIQYF. The CDR3 DNA follows: TGTGCCAGCAGCTTACGGGGACGCGTGGCCAAAAACATTCAGTACTTC.

At least ten counts were recorded for this clonotype. The V and J genes are TRBV19 and TRBJ2-1; D might be TRBD1 or TRBD2, each matching 5 bases. The CDR3 runs 11 residues. The germline V and J ends were trimmed by 11 bases and 8 bases, with 13 bases remaining between them. CDR1 and CDR2 from the germline V gene are LNHDA and SQIVND (reference sequence). CDR3 nucleotide sequence: TGTGCCTCGGGGCTAGGGTATGAGCAGTTCTTC. Amino acid sequence: CASGLGYEQFF.

This clonotype qualifies as medium-sized. The J gene is TRBJ2-1, the V gene TRBV7-2; D remains unclear. V lost 2 bases to trimming and J lost 10 bases, with 9 bases between them. Germline assignment: CDR1 SGHTA and CDR2 FQGNSA. This CDR3 has 12 residues. CDR3 protein: CASSLNQVEQFF. The CDR3 nucleotides are TGTGCCAGCAGCTTAAACCAGGTGGAGCAGTTCTTC.

This clonotype was detected a few times. The chain employs TRBV10-3 and TRBJ1-1; D call uncertain. Looked up from germline, CDR1 is ENHRY and CDR2 is SYGVKD. The CDR3 runs to 13 residues. V lost 7 bases and J 5 bases, leaving 14 bases between the germline ends. CDR3 loop: CAIKGAPVTEAFF. The CDR3 bases are TGTGCCATCAAGGGTGCTCCGGTGACTGAAGCTTTCTTT.

The chain joins TRBV4-2 to TRBJ2-7; 7 bases align to TRBD2. The CDR3 sequence is 11 residues long. Germline V lookup: CDR1 LGHNA, CDR2 YNFKEQ. Germline trimming cut 8 bases from V and 2 bases from J; bases unmatched to any gene: 0. CDR3 sequence: CASGGAYEQYF. CDR3 DNA: TGTGCCAGCGGGGGGGCCTACGAGCAGTACTTC.

The V gene is TRBV5-1, the J gene TRBJ1-1; 10 nucleotides align to TRBD1. Trimming removed 1 base from V and 1 base from J; junction bases left unmatched: 7. There are 17 residues in the CDR3. Germline V gene lookup returns CDR1 SGHRS and CDR2 YFSETQ. As DNA, the CDR3 is TGCGCCAGCAGCTTGTTCCCAAGGACAGGGGGGAACACTGAAGCTTTCTTT. Its translation: CASSLFPRTGGNTEAFF.

This clonotype was seen a few times. The V gene is TRBV7-2, the J gene TRBJ2-1; tentatively, D is TRBD1 or TRBD2 (5 bases each). Germline loops: CDR1 SGHTA, CDR2 FQGNSA. With 5 bases removed from V and 0 bases from J, the gap between germline ends came to 14 bases. The CDR3 covers 16 residues. CDR3 residues: CASSPRDLSSYNEQFF. The DNA of the CDR3 is TGTGCCAGCAGCCCCAGGGACCTTAGCTCCTACAATGAGCAGTTCTTC.

This clonotype was seen only a few times. This chain connects TRBV6-5 to TRBJ1-5; D is undetermined. Germline lookup yields CDR1 MNHEY and CDR2 SVGAGI. The CDR3 is 13 amino acids. The ends were cut back, 6 bases at V and 4 bases at J, with 10 bases in the middle. CDR3 residues: CASRPGPNQPQHF. The CDR3 bases are TGTGCCAGCAGACCAGGACCAAATCAGCCCCAGCATTTT.

This clonotype was found a few times. V usage is TRBV24-1 and J usage is TRBJ1-1, with 7 bases aligning to TRBD1. Germline CDR1 and CDR2: KGHDR and SFDVKD. The CDR3 spans 15 residues. After removal of 2 bases from V and 1 base from J, the junction contained 3 bases not matched to a gene. CDR3 bases: TGTGCCACCAGTGATTCCCGGACAGGGAACACTGAAGCTTTCTTT. Protein sequence: CATSDSRTGNTEAFF.

The CDR3 DNA reads TGTGCCAGCAGCTCCCTCCCCGGGACTAGCGAGTCCTACGAGCAGTACTTC. This gives the protein CASSSLPGTSESYEQYF. This chain joins TRBV13 and TRBJ2-7; 10 bases match TRBD2. V shed 4 bases, J shed 1 base, and the junction held 10 bases outside the gene matches. The CDR3 consists of 17 residues. CDR1 PRHDT and CDR2 FYEKMQ come from the germline V gene (reference sequence).

This clonotype was seen repeatedly, ten times or more. This CDR3 reads CASRELAANTGELFF. In DNA, the CDR3 is TGTGCCAGCAGAGAACTAGCGGCGAACACCGGGGAGCTGTTTTTT. The chain employs TRBV12-3 or TRBV12-4 and TRBJ2-2; 8 bases agree with TRBD2. The CDR3 totals 15 residues. V gave up 6 bases and J gave up 0 bases; unmatched junction bases: 3.

The rearrangement uses TRBV4-3 and TRBJ2-1; D unresolved. The CDR3 is made up of 15 amino acids. V gave up 4 bases and J gave up 0 bases, with 10 bases separating them. Germline CDR1 reads LGHNA; CDR2 reads YSLEER. The CDR3 nucleotides read TGCGCCAGCAGCCGCGGACGGAGCTCCTACAATGAGCAGTTCTTC. Encoded protein: CASSRGRSSYNEQFF.

This clonotype came up many times. This chain connects TRBV7-2 to TRBJ1-1; TRBD1 might be the D (5 bases). This CDR3 has 15 residues. Germline CDR1 SGHTA, CDR2 FQGNSA. Trimming shortened V by 5 bases and J by 0 bases, and 13 bases separated the two germline ends. The CDR3 region has the DNA TGTGCCAGCAGCCTCTATGGGACGGTGAACACTGAAGCTTTCTTT. Its protein is CASSLYGTVNTEAFF.